A selection of T cell receptor beta chains follows, all from one sample in a study of neurological immune-mediated disorders. TCRdb fed the 5' RACE reads into MiXCR, producing one record per CDR3 protein. The sample lists about 55,000 distinct CDR3 sequences; 4% were seen once. Specimen: CD4+ T cells from blood. Receptor source: a woman between 40 and 50 years old with multiple sclerosis. Both conserved end residues are part of each CDR3. D genes are given only for firm matches. Expanded clones are given a class, and other clones once, few, many or no size at all.

D gene	CDR3 length	J gene	V gene	clone size	CDR3 protein	CDR3 DNA
.	15	TRBJ2-5	TRBV4-1	many	CASSQDWGVQETQYF	TGCGCCAGCAGCCAAGATTGGGGGGTCCAAGAGACCCAGTACTTC
TRBD2	15	TRBJ2-3	TRBV2	many	CASSSSGGATDTQYF	TGTGCCAGCAGCTCTAGCGGGGGGGCCACAGATACGCAGTATTTT
.	13	TRBJ2-7	TRBV5-1	many	CASSLAPGYEQYF	TGCGCCAGCAGCTTGGCCCCGGGCTACGAGCAGTACTTC
.	15	TRBJ1-6	TRBV20-1	many	CSARDQMGKYSPLHF	TGCAGTGCTAGAGATCAAATGGGGAAGTATTCACCCCTCCACTTT
.	12	TRBJ2-4	TRBV20-1	many	CSLIQDQNIQYF	TGCAGTCTTATCCAGGATCAAAACATTCAGTACTTC
.	13	TRBJ1-2	TRBV10-3	many	CAISERSLGGYTF	TGTGCCATCAGTGAGCGGAGTTTGGGTGGCTACACCTTC
.	17	TRBJ1-5	TRBV7-2	many	CASSLAQRTRFNQPQHF	TGTGCCAGCAGCTTAGCGCAGAGGACTCGATTCAATCAGCCCCAGCATTTT
TRBD1	14	TRBJ2-3	TRBV5-1	many	CASSPMTGSDTQYF	TGCGCCAGCAGCCCAATGACAGGGTCAGATACGCAGTATTTT
.	12	TRBJ2-7	TRBV5-1	many	CASSLEGAEQYF	TGCGCCAGCAGCTTAGAAGGGGCCGAGCAGTACTTC
TRBD1	16	TRBJ2-5	TRBV7-2	many	CASSRNRGTAQETQYF	TGTGCCAGCAGCCGAAACCGTGGGACAGCGCAAGAGACCCAGTACTTC
.	15	TRBJ1-3	TRBV3-1	many	CASSQEGWKGNTIYF	TGTGCCAGCAGCCAAGAGGGGTGGAAGGGAAACACCATATATTTT
.	13	TRBJ1-1	TRBV18	many	CASSQREATEAFF	TGTGCCAGCTCACAAAGGGAGGCCACTGAAGCTTTCTTT
.	14	TRBJ2-1	TRBV11-2	.	CASSQTRGYNEQFF	TGTGCCAGCAGCCAAACCCGCGGGTACAATGAGCAGTTCTTC
TRBD1	13	TRBJ1-1	TRBV5-1	many	CASRTGTATEAFF	TGCGCCAGCAGGACCGGGACAGCCACTGAAGCTTTCTTT
TRBD1	15	TRBJ1-2	TRBV6-5	many	CASSYGGRGQEGYTF	TGTGCCAGCAGTTACGGGGGCAGGGGGCAAGAAGGCTACACCTTC
.	12	TRBJ1-4	TRBV15	many	CATSGDWGKLFF	TGTGCCACCAGCGGAGACTGGGGAAAACTGTTTTTT
.	13	TRBJ2-3	TRBV7-8	many	CASSFDSTDTQYF	TGTGCCAGCAGCTTTGACAGCACAGATACGCAGTATTTT
.	13	TRBJ2-1	TRBV5-1	many	CASRAGLNNEQFF	TGCGCCAGCAGGGCCGGACTAAACAATGAGCAGTTCTTC
.	15	TRBJ2-7	TRBV6-1	many	CASSELTTRSYEQYF	TGTGCCAGCAGTGAATTGACCACCCGGTCCTACGAGCAGTACTTC
.	14	TRBJ1-1	TRBV20-1	many	CSASYLQGGTEAFF	TGCAGTGCTAGCTACCTACAGGGAGGCACTGAAGCTTTCTTT
TRBD2	15	TRBJ2-3	TRBV5-6	many	CASSSGLAGADTQYF	TGTGCCAGCAGCTCGGGACTAGCAGGGGCAGATACGCAGTATTTT
TRBD1	17	TRBJ1-1	TRBV5-4	.	CASSYPPGQGASTEAFF	TGTGCCAGCAGCTACCCACCGGGACAGGGGGCGAGTACTGAAGCTTTCTTT
TRBD1	13	TRBJ2-4	TRBV6-4	many	CASSHDRGDIQYF	TGTGCCAGCAGTCACGACAGGGGGGACATTCAGTACTTC
.	14	TRBJ1-1	TRBV2	many	CASSEQGRDTEAFF	TGTGCCAGCAGCGAACAGGGAAGGGACACTGAAGCTTTCTTT
TRBD1	15	TRBJ1-6	TRBV4-1	many	CASSSQTGAGSPLHF	TGCGCCAGCAGCTCCCAAACAGGGGCAGGTTCACCCCTCCACTTT
.	14	TRBJ2-3	TRBV6-2/TRBV6-3	many	CASRLGGSTDTQYF	TGTGCCAGCAGACTAGGAGGGAGCACAGATACGCAGTATTTT
TRBD2	18	TRBJ2-1	TRBV4-2	many	CASSPRLAGGYSYNEQFF	TGTGCCAGCAGCCCCAGACTAGCGGGGGGCTACTCCTACAATGAGCAGTTCTTC
.	13	TRBJ2-3	TRBV20-1	many	CSARLGRTDTQYF	TGCAGTGCTAGATTGGGCCGCACAGATACGCAGTATTTT
.	14	TRBJ2-7	TRBV9	many	CASSVDPGTYEQYF	TGTGCCAGCAGCGTAGATCCAGGGACCTACGAGCAGTACTTC
.	14	TRBJ2-7	TRBV10-3	many	CAISESRATYEQYF	TGTGCCATCAGTGAGTCGAGGGCTACCTACGAGCAGTACTTC
.	15	TRBJ1-1	TRBV9	many	CASSVQGSLTTEAFF	TGTGCCAGCAGCGTTCAGGGCTCACTCACGACTGAAGCTTTCTTT
.	14	TRBJ2-3	TRBV7-9	.	CASSPGLSTDTQYF	TGTGCCAGCAGCCCTGGACTCAGCACAGATACGCAGTATTTT
TRBD1	15	TRBJ1-1	TRBV27	many	CASRRSGQGNTEAFF	TGTGCCAGTCGTCGGTCAGGACAGGGAAACACTGAAGCTTTCTTT
.	14	TRBJ2-1	TRBV9	many	CASSVGASSNEQFF	TGTGCCAGCAGCGTGGGGGCTAGCAGCAATGAGCAGTTCTTC
.	14	TRBJ2-1	TRBV2	once	CASLGQWGGDEQFF	TGTGCCAGCCTTGGACAGTGGGGGGGGGATGAGCAGTTCTTC
.	12	TRBJ2-3	TRBV24-1	many	CATSEVTDTQYF	TGTGCCACCAGTGAGGTCACAGATACGCAGTATTTT
TRBD1	15	TRBJ2-7	TRBV6-5	many	CASRGTGWTSYEQYF	TGTGCCAGCAGGGGGACAGGGTGGACGTCCTACGAGCAGTACTTC
TRBD1	14	TRBJ2-2	TRBV6-1	many	CASMQGARTGELFF	TGTGCCAGCATGCAGGGGGCTAGGACCGGGGAGCTGTTTTTT
.	11	TRBJ2-2	TRBV6-5	many	CASGEGGELFF	TGTGCCAGCGGCGAGGGCGGGGAGCTGTTTTTT
.	15	TRBJ1-1	TRBV4-1	many	CASSPAPRGAGEAFF	TGCGCCAGCAGCCCCGCTCCTCGCGGGGCCGGTGAAGCTTTCTTT
TRBD1	17	TRBJ2-1	TRBV10-3	medium-sized	CAISGPRDRGSSNEQFF	TGTGCCATCAGTGGCCCCCGGGACAGGGGCTCATCCAATGAGCAGTTCTTC